The 24 T cell receptor beta chains below all came from one sample that was sequenced in a study of blood T cell repertoires in COVID-19. Clones were read by immunoSEQ multiplex PCR, and TCRdb kept only the in-frame ones, dropping some. The sample has a few hundred thousand clones, about nine tenths seen once; the top ten hold around 10%. The sequenced sample consisted of peripheral blood. Receptor source: a woman in her thirties with COVID-19, enrolled during active disease.

The chain recombines TRBV28 with TRBJ2-5; 7 nucleotides agree with TRBD1. The CDR3 has 13 amino acids. Germline assignment: CDR1 MDHEN and CDR2 SYDVKM. J lost 5 bases, V lost 6 bases, and 6 bases had no gene match. This CDR3 reads CASRKQGPETQYF. CDR3 sequence (DNA): TGTGCCAGCAGGAAACAGGGGCCCGAGACCCAGTACTTC.

The V gene is TRBV3-1 (or the pseudogene TRBV3-2), the J gene TRBJ2-1; a possible D gene is TRBD2 (7 bases). Germline V CDR1 and CDR2: LGHDT, YNNKEL (reference sequence). The V gene lost 1 base and the J gene lost 8 bases, with 12 bases spanning the gap. The CDR3 consists of 14 residues. The CDR3 loop is CASSQGWGGYEQFF. CDR3 nucleotides: TGTGCCAGCAGCCAAGGGTGGGGGGGCTATGAGCAGTTCTTC.

The chain links TRBV9 to TRBJ1-2; tentatively, D is TRBD1 (6 bases). The CDR3 length is 14 residues. Germline values: CDR1 SGDLS, CDR2 YYNGEE. Trimming pared 4 bases from V and 6 bases from J, leaving 16 bases between. The CDR3 sequence: CASSPWGPADGYTF. In DNA form, the CDR3 reads TGTGCCAGCAGCCCTTGGGGGCCAGCGGATGGCTACACCTTC.

The chain combines TRBV5-1 with TRBJ2-7; the D gene is possibly TRBD2 (5 bases). The CDR3 is 15 amino acids. Germline-derived CDR1 and CDR2 are SGHRS and YFSETQ. V lost 0 bases and J lost 2, with 12 bases in between. The CDR3 is CASSLGSRVPYEQYF. CDR3 DNA: TGCGCCAGCAGCTTGGGATCGCGGGTCCCCTACGAGCAGTACTTC. Using reference TRBV5-1 and TRBJ2-7 for the parts outside the CDR3, the full variable domain is KAGVTQTPRYLIKTRGQQVTLSCSPISGHRSVSWYQQTPGQGLQFLFEYFSETQRNKGNFPGRFSGRQFSNSRSEMNVSTLELGDSALYLCASSLGSRVPYEQYFGPGTRLTVT.

The chain links TRBV4-1 to TRBJ2-2; the D is unclear. Germline V CDR1 and CDR2: MGHRA, YSYEKL. Trimming removed 0 bases at V and 5 bases at J, with 13 bases between. This CDR3 contains 16 residues. CDR3 amino acids: CASSQDGQAGTGELFF. In nucleotides, the CDR3 is TGCGCCAGCAGCCAAGACGGCCAGGCAGGAACCGGGGAGCTGTTTTTT.

This chain links TRBV15 with TRBJ1-5; D is unresolved. Germline assignment: CDR1 LNHNV and CDR2 YYDKDF (reference sequence). The ends were cut back, 0 bases at V and 1 base at J, with 7 bases in the middle. CDR3 size: 15 residues. CDR3 sequence (DNA): TGTGCCACCAGCAGAGATGGAGCCAGCAATCAGCCCCAGCATTTT. Translating it yields CATSRDGASNQPQHF.

This chain joins TRBV2 and TRBJ1-6; TRBD1 might be the D (5 bases). The CDR3 covers 12 residues. Germline CDR1 reads SNHLY; CDR2 reads FYNNEI. This CDR3 is CARGEVNSPLHF. In DNA, the CDR3 is TGTGCGCGGGGGGAGGTGAATTCACCCCTCCACTTT.

CDR3 amino acids: CASSSRLSKKLFF. In DNA, the CDR3 is TGTGCCAGCAGCTCGCGGCTGTCGAAAAAACTGTTTTTT. This chain connects TRBV5-6 to TRBJ1-4; D gene uncertain. The CDR3 has 13 amino acids. Trimming stripped 3 bases from V and 9 bases from J, with 12 bases between. Germline V gene data show CDR1 as SGHDT and CDR2 as YYEEEE.

The chain combines TRBV14 with TRBJ2-7, with TRBD1 as a possible D gene (6 bases). The CDR3 sequence is 14 residues long. The germline V gene encodes CDR1 SGHDN and CDR2 FVKESK. Trimming took off 6 bases at V and 0 bases at J, with 12 bases between the two ends. The CDR3 nucleotides are TGTGCCAGCAGTCTGGGACACAGCTCCTACGAGCAGTACTTC. Amino acids: CASSLGHSSYEQYF.

The V and J genes are TRBV25-1 and TRBJ2-2, with D possibly TRBD2 on 7 matching bases. The CDR3 covers 14 residues. The germline CDR1 and CDR2 sequences are MGHDK and SYGVNS. V lost 4 bases and J lost 7, with 13 bases in between. The CDR3 nucleotides are TGTGCCAGCAGTGTACGGGGGGCGGACGGGGAGCTGTTTTTT. Translation: CASSVRGADGELFF.

This clone has a single count. The rearrangement uses TRBV6-6 and TRBJ2-7, with 10 bases identical to TRBD1. CDR1 is MNHNY, CDR2 SVGAGI, per germline (reference sequence). The CDR3 is 14 amino acids. V shed 6 bases, J shed 5 bases, and the junction held 7 bases outside the gene matches. This CDR3 is CASSRDRGPNEQYF. The CDR3 DNA reads TGTGCCAGCAGCCGTGACAGGGGGCCAAACGAGCAGTACTTC.

This clone was recorded once. The chain uses TRBV28 and TRBJ1-6; D remains unclear. CDR3 length: 13 residues. Between the trimmed V and J ends, which lost 8 bases and 5 bases, there was a span of 10 bases. Germline lookup yields CDR1 MDHEN and CDR2 SYDVKM. The CDR3 DNA reads as TGTGCCAGCTCAAACAACCATAATTCACCCCTCCACTTT. Amino acid sequence: CASSNNHNSPLHF.

V usage is TRBV30 and J usage is TRBJ1-5; D not resolved. Trimming removed 0 bases at V and 4 bases at J, with 13 bases between. In germline, CDR1 is GTSNPN, CDR2 SVGIG (reference sequence). The CDR3 totals 15 residues. Written as DNA, the CDR3 is TGTGCCTGGAGTGTACCGGCGGGGTTTAATCAGCCCCAGCATTTT. Translating gives CAWSVPAGFNQPQHF.

The V call is TRBV24-1, the J call TRBJ1-5; TRBD1 matches at 7 bases. The length of the CDR3 is 19 residues. V gave up 1 base and J gave up 0 bases; unmatched junction bases: 11. The germline CDR1 and CDR2 sequences are KGHDR and SFDVKD. The CDR3 bases are TGTGCCACCAGTGATTTCAACCCCGGGGACAGCTATAGCAATCAGCCCCAGCATTTT. Translating gives CATSDFNPGDSYSNQPQHF.

The V gene is TRBV5-4, the J gene TRBJ1-2; 9 bases map to TRBD1. This CDR3 is built from 18 residues. The ends lost 4 bases at V and 2 bases at J; junction bases unmatched: 15. Germline CDR1 reads SGHNT; CDR2 reads YYREEE (reference sequence). CDR3 sequence reads: CASSRGGTGSGLNYGYTF. The CDR3 DNA reads TGTGCCAGCAGCCGGGGCGGGACAGGGAGCGGCCTAAACTATGGCTACACCTTC.

The chain employs TRBV3-1 (or the pseudogene TRBV3-2) and TRBJ1-3; D unclear. V was clipped by 4 bases and J by 0 bases, with 10 bases between them. The CDR3 covers 15 residues. Germline CDR1 is LGHDT and CDR2 is YNNKEL (reference sequence). The CDR3 DNA reads TGTGCCAGCAGCCGTTTCACGAGCTCTGGAAACACCATATATTTT. Its translation: CASSRFTSSGNTIYF.

The genes are TRBV18 and TRBJ2-5; 7 bases fit TRBD1. Germline loops: CDR1 KGHSH, CDR2 LQKENI. The CDR3 length is 14 residues. V was pared by 2 bases and J by 5 bases, with 5 bases of the junction left unmatched. The DNA for the CDR3 is TGTGCCAGCTCACCAGCGACAGGGTGGGAGACCCAGTACTTC. Amino acids: CASSPATGWETQYF.

This clone was seen just once. J is TRBJ1-2 and V is TRBV2; tentatively, D is TRBD1 (5 bases). Deletions cut 8 bases from V and 5 bases from J, with 9 bases between. This CDR3 has 11 amino acids. Per the germline V gene, CDR1 is SNHLY and CDR2 is FYNNEI. The CDR3 loop is CASQSGYGYTF. CDR3 DNA: TGTGCCAGCCAGTCAGGGTATGGCTACACCTTC.

This chain links TRBV11-2 with TRBJ2-1, with 10 nucleotides matching TRBD1. Trimming took 2 bases from V and 7 from J; bases not matched to a gene: 2. This CDR3 comprises 14 residues. CDR1 SGHAT and CDR2 FQNNGV come from the germline V gene. CDR3 protein: CASSLRTGGNEQFF. Here the CDR3 DNA reads TGTGCCAGCAGCTTAAGGACAGGGGGGAATGAGCAGTTCTTC.

The V gene is TRBV9, the J gene TRBJ2-7, with 9 bases identical to TRBD2. Germline V CDR1 and CDR2: SGDLS, YYNGEE. The CDR3 has 16 residues. V gave up 0 bases and J gave up 1 base; unmatched junction bases: 5. The CDR3 region is CASSVGASGESYEQYF. CDR3 sequence (DNA): TGTGCCAGCAGCGTAGGGGCTAGCGGGGAGTCCTACGAGCAGTACTTC.

This clone was seen only once. The rearrangement joins TRBV24-1 to TRBJ1-5; D gene ambiguous. This CDR3 is built from 12 residues. V was cut by 3 bases and J by 9 bases, with 8 bases left in between. Germline V gives CDR1 KGHDR, CDR2 SFDVKD. The CDR3 loop reads CATSDPPGPQHF. The CDR3 coding sequence is TGTGCCACCAGTGATCCGCCAGGGCCCCAGCATTTT.

The chain uses TRBV7-9 and TRBJ2-3, with D tentatively TRBD2 (6 bases). The CDR3 runs 16 residues. Germline values: CDR1 SEHNR, CDR2 FQNEAQ (reference sequence). V was trimmed by 1 base and J by 2 bases, leaving 13 bases between them. CDR3 in DNA: TGTGCCAGCAGCTTAGTTTCGCGGGGTAACACAGATACGCAGTATTTT. Its translation: CASSLVSRGNTDTQYF.

This rearrangement joins TRBV7-2 to TRBJ1-2; the D is unclear. CDR1 is SGHTA and CDR2 is FQGNSA in the germline V gene. The CDR3 runs 14 residues. Trimming took off 5 bases at V and 3 bases at J, with 13 bases between the two ends. The CDR3 coding sequence is TGTGCCAGCAGCCTCACTCTGAGGGACTATGGCTACACCTTC. Translating it yields CASSLTLRDYGYTF.

V usage is TRBV3-1 (or the pseudogene TRBV3-2) and J usage is TRBJ2-7; TRBD1 might be the D (5 bases). The V and J ends lost 1 base and 1 base respectively, with 14 bases between them. There are 16 residues in the CDR3. From germline, CDR1 is LGHDT and CDR2 YNNKEL (reference sequence). The chain's CDR3 is CASSQGGFGPSYEQYF. CDR3 in DNA: TGTGCCAGCAGCCAAGGGGGCTTCGGGCCATCCTACGAGCAGTACTTC.